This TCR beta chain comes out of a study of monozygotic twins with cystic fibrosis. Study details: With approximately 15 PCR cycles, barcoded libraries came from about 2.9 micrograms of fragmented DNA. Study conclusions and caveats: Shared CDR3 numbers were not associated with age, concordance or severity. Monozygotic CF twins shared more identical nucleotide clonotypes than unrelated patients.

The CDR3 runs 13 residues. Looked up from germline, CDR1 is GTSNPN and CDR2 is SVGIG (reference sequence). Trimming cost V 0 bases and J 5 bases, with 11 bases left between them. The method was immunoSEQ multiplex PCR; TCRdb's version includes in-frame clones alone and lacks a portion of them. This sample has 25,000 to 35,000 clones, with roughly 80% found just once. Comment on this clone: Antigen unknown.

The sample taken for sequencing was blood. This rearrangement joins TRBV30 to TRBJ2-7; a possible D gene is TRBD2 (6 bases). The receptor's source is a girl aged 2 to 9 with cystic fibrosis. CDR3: CAWSVRGTHEQYF. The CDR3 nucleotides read TGTGCCTGGAGTGTACGGGGGACCCACGAGCAGTACTTC.